The text below deals with one T cell receptor (beta chain). What it recognizes is unknown. This entry belongs to a study of shared clonotypes between healthy human individuals. Profiling relied on immunoSEQ multiplex PCR, and the TCRdb table lists in-frame clones only, not all of them. The sample carries about 2.4 million clones, approximately 94% recorded once. The CDR3 spans 12 residues. Germline values: CDR1 SEHNR, CDR2 FQNEAQ (reference sequence). Study conclusions and caveats: Large depth notwithstanding, sorted-subset sequencing proved incomplete by rarefaction.

The sample was naive CD4+ T cells from PBMCs. Subset specified: CD45RA+ positively selected. The chain links TRBV7-9 to TRBJ2-5, with 7 positions matching TRBD1. The J call may not be correct, given that the DNA end is closer to TRBJ2-7. The receptor's source is a man aged 18-30 years in good health. Some clones in this sample may be carry-over from other donors' samples. The CDR3 sequence is CASSGDSYEQYF. The CDR3 nucleotides read TGTGCCAGCAGTGGGGACAGCTACGAGCAGTACTTC.